Presented here are 2 T cell receptor beta chains from one specimen sequenced in a study of response to subunit inactivated influenza vaccine. TCRdb re-analysed the RT-PCR reads in MiXCR, keeping a single row per CDR3 protein. This sample has about 500,000 distinct CDR3 sequences, with around 7.9% found just once. This specimen was PBMCs from blood, taken about 24 months after vaccination. These receptors were obtained from a man aged 45-69 years who received an inactivated influenza vaccine.

This clonotype was seen at least ten times. The chain recombines TRBV4-3 with TRBJ1-6; possible D gene TRBD1, 5 bases. This CDR3 comprises 13 residues. Germline assignment: CDR1 LGHNA and CDR2 YSLEER. V gave up 0 bases and J gave up 10 bases, with 7 bases separating them. CDR3 loop: CASSQDRGSPLHF. The CDR3 DNA reads TGCGCCAGCAGCCAAGATAGGGGCTCACCCCTCCACTTT.

This clonotype appeared a few times. One end of the junction does not line up with germline, which may come from a read error. This chain joins TRBV11-2 and TRBJ2-4; the D is unclear. CDR1 SGHAT and CDR2 FQNNGV come from the germline V gene. The CDR3 length is 16 residues. The CDR3, as DNA: TGTGCCAGCAGCCTAGACCCCCCACTAGCCAAAAACATTCAGTACTTC. This codes for CASSLDPPLAKNIQYF.